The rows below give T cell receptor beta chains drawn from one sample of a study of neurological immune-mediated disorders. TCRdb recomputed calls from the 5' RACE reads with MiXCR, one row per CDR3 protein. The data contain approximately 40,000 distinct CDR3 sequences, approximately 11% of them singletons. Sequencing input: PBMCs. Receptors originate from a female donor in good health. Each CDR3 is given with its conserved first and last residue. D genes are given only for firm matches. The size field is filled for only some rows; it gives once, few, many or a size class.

CDR3aa: CASSPDPGLGRYGYTF; CDR3nt: TGTGCCAGCAGCCCAGACCCCGGGTTGGGGCGTTATGGCTACACCTTC; len: 16; j_gene: TRBJ1-2; abundance: many; d_gene: NA; v_gene: TRBV7-9
CDR3aa: CASSPTVGASQLFQETQYF; CDR3nt: TGTGCCAGCTCACCCACGGTGGGAGCGTCCCAACTATTTCAAGAGACCCAGTACTTC; len: 19; j_gene: TRBJ2-5; abundance: many; d_gene: NA; v_gene: TRBV18
CDR3aa: CASGLITVAEAFF; CDR3nt: TGTGCTAGTGGTTTGATAACAGTCGCTGAAGCTTTCTTT; len: 13; j_gene: TRBJ1-1; abundance: many; d_gene: NA; v_gene: TRBV12-5
CDR3aa: CSAGWTSGTPSKKTQYF; CDR3nt: TGCAGTGCTGGCTGGACTAGCGGGACACCTAGTAAAAAGACCCAGTACTTC; len: 17; j_gene: TRBJ2-5; abundance: many; d_gene: TRBD2; v_gene: TRBV20-1
CDR3aa: CASSYHSNQPQHF; CDR3nt: TGTGCCAGCAGCTACCACAGCAATCAGCCCCAGCATTTT; len: 13; j_gene: TRBJ1-5; abundance: many; d_gene: NA; v_gene: TRBV12-3/TRBV12-4
CDR3aa: CASSALGGTDTQYF; CDR3nt: TGCGCCAGCAGCGCCCTAGGTGGCACAGATACGCAGTATTTT; len: 14; j_gene: TRBJ2-3; abundance: many; d_gene: NA; v_gene: TRBV5-1
CDR3aa: CSARSGSAYNEQFF; CDR3nt: TGCAGTGCTAGATCCGGGTCCGCCTACAATGAGCAGTTCTTC; len: 14; j_gene: TRBJ2-1; abundance: many; d_gene: NA; v_gene: TRBV20-1
CDR3aa: CASSSEDRGGNEKLFF; CDR3nt: TGTGCCAGCAGCTCCGAGGACAGGGGGGGAAATGAAAAACTGTTTTTT; len: 16; j_gene: TRBJ1-4; abundance: many; d_gene: TRBD1; v_gene: TRBV4-2
CDR3aa: CASSLSGTGTGGSGYTF; CDR3nt: TGTGCCAGCAGCCTCTCCGGGACCGGGACAGGGGGCTCGGGCTACACCTTC; len: 17; j_gene: TRBJ1-2; abundance: many; d_gene: TRBD1; v_gene: TRBV5-8
CDR3aa: CASSPKRRLADPDTQYF; CDR3nt: TGTGCCAGCAGCCCCAAGAGGCGGCTAGCGGACCCAGATACGCAGTATTTT; len: 17; j_gene: TRBJ2-3; abundance: medium-sized; d_gene: TRBD2; v_gene: TRBV11-2
CDR3aa: CASSKMGQIAADTQYF; CDR3nt: TGCGCCAGCAGCAAAATGGGGCAAATCGCCGCAGATACGCAGTATTTT; len: 16; j_gene: TRBJ2-3; abundance: many; d_gene: NA; v_gene: TRBV5-1
CDR3aa: CAIRFSGANVLTF; CDR3nt: TGTGCCATCAGGTTCTCTGGGGCCAACGTCCTGACTTTC; len: 13; j_gene: TRBJ2-6; abundance: many; d_gene: NA; v_gene: TRBV6-1
CDR3aa: CSARVAGVEEQYF; CDR3nt: TGCAGTGCTAGAGTAGCGGGGGTAGAAGAGCAGTACTTC; len: 13; j_gene: TRBJ2-7; abundance: many; d_gene: TRBD2; v_gene: TRBV20-1
CDR3aa: CASSSTGVGGEQFF; CDR3nt: TGCGCCAGCAGCTCGACTGGGGTTGGGGGTGAGCAGTTCTTC; len: 14; j_gene: TRBJ2-1; abundance: many; d_gene: NA; v_gene: TRBV5-1
CDR3aa: CASSFYGGGGELFF; CDR3nt: TGTGCCAGCAGCTTCTACGGGGGCGGCGGGGAGCTGTTTTTT; len: 14; j_gene: TRBJ2-2; abundance: many; d_gene: NA; v_gene: TRBV7-3
CDR3aa: CASSLFPPGQGTEAFF; CDR3nt: TGTGCCAGCAGTTTATTCCCTCCGGGACAGGGGACTGAAGCTTTCTTT; len: 16; j_gene: TRBJ1-1; abundance: many; d_gene: TRBD1; v_gene: TRBV12-3/TRBV12-4
CDR3aa: CASSHGTLNTEAFF; CDR3nt: TGTGCCAGCAGCCACGGGACATTGAACACTGAAGCTTTCTTT; len: 14; j_gene: TRBJ1-1; abundance: many; d_gene: NA; v_gene: TRBV3-1
CDR3aa: CASSQTAIYGYTF; CDR3nt: TGTGCCAGCAGCCAGACGGCGATCTATGGCTACACCTTC; len: 13; j_gene: TRBJ1-2; abundance: NA; d_gene: NA; v_gene: TRBV3-1
CDR3aa: CASPPSRQGLPYEQYF; CDR3nt: TGTGCCAGCCCACCTAGCCGACAGGGGCTTCCCTACGAGCAGTACTTC; len: 16; j_gene: TRBJ2-7; abundance: many; d_gene: TRBD1; v_gene: TRBV28
CDR3aa: CASSSNKNTEAFF; CDR3nt: TGTGCCAGCAGCTCTAACAAGAACACTGAAGCTTTCTTT; len: 13; j_gene: TRBJ1-1; abundance: many; d_gene: NA; v_gene: TRBV7-9
CDR3aa: CASSRGQFNEQFF; CDR3nt: TGTGCTAGCAGCCGGGGACAGTTCAATGAGCAGTTCTTC; len: 13; j_gene: TRBJ2-1; abundance: many; d_gene: TRBD1; v_gene: TRBV7-7
CDR3aa: CASSLGVPANDTQYF; CDR3nt: TGTGCCAGCAGTTTAGGTGTCCCGGCCAACGATACGCAGTATTTT; len: 15; j_gene: TRBJ2-3; abundance: many; d_gene: NA; v_gene: TRBV12-3/TRBV12-4
CDR3aa: CASSLKSGGAVYEQYF; CDR3nt: TGTGCCAGCAGTCTAAAGAGCGGGGGGGCCGTGTACGAGCAGTACTTC; len: 16; j_gene: TRBJ2-7; abundance: many; d_gene: TRBD2; v_gene: TRBV12-3/TRBV12-4
CDR3aa: CSASSGGKVNEKLFF; CDR3nt: TGCAGTGCTAGTTCAGGGGGCAAAGTTAATGAAAAACTGTTTTTT; len: 15; j_gene: TRBJ1-4; abundance: many; d_gene: TRBD1; v_gene: TRBV20-1
CDR3aa: CASSEALADTQYF; CDR3nt: TGTGCCAGCAGTGAAGCCCTAGCAGATACGCAGTATTTT; len: 13; j_gene: TRBJ2-3; abundance: many; d_gene: NA; v_gene: TRBV2
CDR3aa: CASSDAGVISHEQFF; CDR3nt: TGTGCCAGCAGTGATGCGGGAGTGATTAGCCATGAGCAGTTCTTC; len: 15; j_gene: TRBJ2-1; abundance: many; d_gene: TRBD2; v_gene: TRBV2
CDR3aa: CTSSLSGRGGTEAFF; CDR3nt: TGTACCAGCAGTTTATCCGGGAGAGGGGGCACTGAAGCTTTCTTT; len: 15; j_gene: TRBJ1-1; abundance: NA; d_gene: NA; v_gene: TRBV12-3/TRBV12-4
CDR3aa: CASSAQHGLARDEQYF; CDR3nt: TGTGCCAGCAGCGCACAACACGGACTAGCGAGAGACGAGCAGTACTTC; len: 16; j_gene: TRBJ2-7; abundance: few; d_gene: TRBD2; v_gene: TRBV9
CDR3aa: CASSSGGKPQHF; CDR3nt: TGTGCCAGCAGCTCAGGGGGGAAGCCCCAGCATTTT; len: 12; j_gene: TRBJ1-5; abundance: many; d_gene: TRBD1; v_gene: TRBV6-2/TRBV6-3
CDR3aa: CSARVGTTQETQYF; CDR3nt: TGCAGTGCTAGAGTAGGGACTACCCAAGAGACCCAGTACTTC; len: 14; j_gene: TRBJ2-5; abundance: many; d_gene: TRBD2; v_gene: TRBV20-1
CDR3aa: CSARLAGTDTQYF; CDR3nt: TGCAGTGCTAGACTGGCAGGCACAGATACGCAGTATTTT; len: 13; j_gene: TRBJ2-3; abundance: many; d_gene: NA; v_gene: TRBV20-1
CDR3aa: CSAVVAGREETQYF; CDR3nt: TGCAGTGCTGTGGTTGCGGGGAGGGAGGAGACCCAGTACTTC; len: 14; j_gene: TRBJ2-5; abundance: many; d_gene: TRBD2; v_gene: TRBV20-1
CDR3aa: CASSLGFISGRGDEQFF; CDR3nt: TGTGCCAGCAGCTTGGGTTTTATCAGCGGGAGAGGTGATGAGCAGTTCTTC; len: 17; j_gene: TRBJ2-1; abundance: many; d_gene: TRBD2; v_gene: TRBV5-5
CDR3aa: CASSSKGLAGGADTQYF; CDR3nt: TGTGCCAGCAGCTCCAAAGGACTAGCGGGCGGAGCAGATACGCAGTATTTT; len: 17; j_gene: TRBJ2-3; abundance: many; d_gene: TRBD2; v_gene: TRBV7-2
CDR3aa: CASSFLAGDTGELFF; CDR3nt: TGTGCCAGCAGTTTTCTAGCGGGAGACACCGGGGAGCTGTTTTTT; len: 15; j_gene: TRBJ2-2; abundance: many; d_gene: TRBD2; v_gene: TRBV12-3/TRBV12-4
CDR3aa: CASSENGEAFF; CDR3nt: TGTGCCAGCAGTGAAAACGGTGAAGCTTTCTTT; len: 11; j_gene: TRBJ1-1; abundance: many; d_gene: NA; v_gene: TRBV6-1